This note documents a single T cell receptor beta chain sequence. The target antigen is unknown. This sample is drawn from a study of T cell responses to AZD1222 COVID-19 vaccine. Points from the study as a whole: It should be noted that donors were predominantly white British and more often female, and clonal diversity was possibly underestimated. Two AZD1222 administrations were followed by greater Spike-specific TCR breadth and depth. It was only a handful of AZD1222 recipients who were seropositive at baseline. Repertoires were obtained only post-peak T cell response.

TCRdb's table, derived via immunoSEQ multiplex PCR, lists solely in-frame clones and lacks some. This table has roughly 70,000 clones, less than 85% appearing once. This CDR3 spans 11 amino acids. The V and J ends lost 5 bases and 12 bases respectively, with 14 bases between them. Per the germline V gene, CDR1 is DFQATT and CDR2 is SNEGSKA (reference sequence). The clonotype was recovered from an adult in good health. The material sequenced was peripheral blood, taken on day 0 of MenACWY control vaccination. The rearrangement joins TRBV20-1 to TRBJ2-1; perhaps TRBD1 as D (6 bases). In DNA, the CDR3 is TGCAGTGCTTCCTACAGGGCCGTGCAGTTCTTC. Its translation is CSASYRAVQFF.